This T cell receptor beta chain was sequenced during a study of T cell repertoires in cytomegalovirus infection. On this clonotype itself: Its antigen is undetermined.

CDR1 is SGHNT, CDR2 YYREEE, per germline (reference sequence). The CDR3 totals 16 residues. The ends were cut back, 0 bases at V and 0 bases at J, with 9 bases in the middle. TCRdb processed the reads anew with MiXCR; each CDR3 protein has one entry. The sample has about 340,000 distinct CDR3 sequences; about 28% are singletons. Here the sequenced sample was cultured PBMCs, taken from culture after CMV antigen stimulation. This chain connects TRBV5-4 to TRBJ2-2; D unclear. This TCR was sampled from a human donor in good health (CMV status not recorded). Some clones in this sample may be carry-over from other donors' samples. CDR3 in DNA: TGTGCCAGCAGCTTGGTCGGCAACTCGAACACCGGGGAGCTGTTTTTT. The encoded protein is CASSLVGNSNTGELFF.